These 3 T cell receptor beta chains originate from one sample sequenced in a study of blood T cell repertoires in COVID-19. Generated by immunoSEQ multiplex PCR, the TCRdb table keeps only in-frame clones and is missing some. The top ten clones hold 2.5% to 3% of a sample with roughly 300,000 clones, 80% to 85% of them seen once. The specimen was peripheral blood. Every receptor here comes from a woman aged 55-69 years with active or convalescent COVID-19.

The chain links TRBV15 to TRBJ2-3; 14 bases match TRBD2. The V gene end was trimmed by 6 bases and the J gene end by 5 bases; junction bases not matched to a gene: 7. The CDR3 loop spans 16 amino acids. Germline V CDR1 and CDR2: LNHNV, YYDKDF (reference sequence). CDR3 nucleotides: TGTGCCACCAGTACCGGGACTAGCGGGGGAAAAGATACGCAGTATTTT. Amino acid sequence: CATSTGTSGGKDTQYF.

This chain links TRBV5-6 with TRBJ1-1, with 8 nucleotides matching TRBD1. This CDR3 has 15 amino acids. With 6 bases clipped from V and 0 bases from J, the junction kept 7 bases outside the gene matches. CDR1 is SGHDT, CDR2 YYEEEE, per germline. CDR3 sequence: CASKKQGGMNTEAFF. As DNA, the CDR3 is TGTGCCAGCAAGAAACAGGGGGGGATGAACACTGAAGCTTTCTTT.

A word on this clone: The sample contains more than one DNA sequence encoding this CDR3. This chain links TRBV19 with TRBJ1-2; D is uncertain. V was trimmed by 0 bases and J by 5 bases, leaving 7 bases between them. The CDR3 has 13 residues. Germline V CDR1 and CDR2: LNHDA, SQIVND (reference sequence). The CDR3 DNA sequence: TGTGCCAGTAGTATAGATTCTCTGTATGGCTACACCTTC. Its protein product is CASSIDSLYGYTF.